This T cell receptor beta chain is drawn from a study of identical twins. Study-wide results and limits: Part of the zero-insertion signal could reflect confounding by invariant MAIT and iNKT cells. Cross-sectional statistical analysis, not tracking of the same donors, underpinned the conclusions.

Addition of a universal primer site occurred through template switching, and cDNA carried unique molecular identifiers. TCRdb analysed the 5' RACE reads with MiXCR anew, one entry per CDR3 protein. The sample shows about 460,000 distinct CDR3 sequences, 13% to 15% of them seen only once. This clonotype was seen repeatedly, ten times or more. Its antigen is currently unknown. These sequences were also reported in another study, on yellow fever vaccine responses in identical twins.

This sequence was found in a woman between 18 and 29 years old in good health. The specimen sequenced was CD4+ T cells sorted from blood.

Here the CDR3 reads CASSQDLGAGTQYF. The CDR3 bases are TGCGCCAGCAGCCAAGATCTAGGAGCGGGGACGCAGTATTTT. The V gene is TRBV4-3, the J gene TRBJ2-3; TRBD2 matches 7 bases. CDR3 length: 14 residues. Germline V lookup: CDR1 LGHNA, CDR2 YSLEER. V lost 0 bases to trimming and J lost 9 bases; unmatched junction nucleotides: 6.